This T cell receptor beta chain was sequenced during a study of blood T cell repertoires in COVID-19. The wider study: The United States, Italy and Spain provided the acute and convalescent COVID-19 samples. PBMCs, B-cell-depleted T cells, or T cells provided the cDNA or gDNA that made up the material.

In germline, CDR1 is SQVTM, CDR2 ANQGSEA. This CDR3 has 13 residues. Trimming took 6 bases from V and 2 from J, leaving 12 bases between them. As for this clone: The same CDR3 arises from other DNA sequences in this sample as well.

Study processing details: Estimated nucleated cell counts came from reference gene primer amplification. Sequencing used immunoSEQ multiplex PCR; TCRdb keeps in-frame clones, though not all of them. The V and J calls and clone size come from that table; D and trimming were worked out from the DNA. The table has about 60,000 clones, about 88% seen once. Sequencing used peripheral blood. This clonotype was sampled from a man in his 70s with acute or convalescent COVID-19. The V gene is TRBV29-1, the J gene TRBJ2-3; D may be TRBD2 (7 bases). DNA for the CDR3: TGCAGCGTCTGGGGGGGGGCCACAGATACGCAGTATTTT. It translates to CSVWGGATDTQYF.